Listed here is a single T cell receptor beta chain. No antigen is known for it. Here immunoSEQ multiplex PCR was the method, and the copy in TCRdb shows in-frame clones only, minus some. The data show about 41,000 clones, approximately 89% seen once. The record originates from a study of T cells in narcolepsy. On the study more broadly: Enrolled donors included narcolepsy type 1 or type 2 patients and healthy controls. Study conclusions and caveats: Autoreactive clone sequences were missing from some blood memory CD4+ repertoires. Healthy controls reportedly lacked the autoreactive clonotypes serially found in patients' blood. HCRT-specific and TRIB2-specific autoreactive clonotypes appeared among same-patient CSF and blood CD4+ clonotypes.

Between the trimmed V and J ends, which lost 10 bases and 6 bases, there was a span of 7 bases. Germline V gene data show CDR1 as KGHSH and CDR2 as LQKENI. The length of the CDR3 is 9 residues. The sample consisted of CD45RA- memory CD4+ T cells from PBMCs. This chain joins TRBV18 and TRBJ2-7; no firm D call. The sequence derives from a human donor with narcolepsy. The CDR3 here is CATASEQYF. The CDR3 region has the DNA TGTGCCACCGCCTCCGAGCAGTACTTC.